This T cell receptor beta chain is from a study of response to subunit inactivated influenza vaccine. General study findings and limits: Few new T cells, the authors suggested, are recruited by each seasonal influenza vaccination.

Regarding this clonotype: Its antigen is not identified.

The V end was cut by 5 bases, the J end by 1 base, with 12 bases between. This CDR3 contains 16 residues. The germline CDR1 and CDR2 sequences are MNHNS and SASEGT. TCRdb re-analysed the RT-PCR reads in MiXCR, keeping a single row per CDR3 protein. The sample lists 550,000 to 600,000 distinct CDR3 sequences; 10% to 15% were seen once. Sequencing used PBMCs from blood, obtained on the day of vaccination. This chain connects TRBV6-1 to TRBJ1-6; D unresolved. This receptor was obtained from a man aged 45 to 65 who received an inactivated influenza vaccine. The CDR3 DNA is TGTGCCAGCAGTATAAACTGGGCTTCCTATAATTCACCCCTCCACTTT. As protein: CASSINWASYNSPLHF.